The rows below give T cell receptor beta chains drawn from one sample of a study of T-cell memory formation after mild COVID-19. TCRdb independently ran MiXCR on the 5' RACE reads; one entry per CDR3 protein. The table shows approximately 250,000 distinct CDR3 sequences, with 15% occurring only once. The sequenced sample was PBMCs or a T cell subset sorted from them (not recorded which). The receptors stem from an adult woman who had mild COVID-19 (a few samples of this study predate the infection). Cell type and time point are not known. The CDR3 runs from the conserved cysteine through the conserved F or W. A D gene is named only where the DNA matches it firmly. Clone size is given for some rows only: seen once, a few or many times, or a class if the clone is expanded.

V	D	length	J	size	CDR3	DNA
TRBV6-1	-	13	TRBJ2-7	-	CASSEGATYEQYF	TGTGCCAGCAGTGAGGGGGCCACCTACGAGCAGTACTTC
TRBV6-2/TRBV6-3	TRBD1	15	TRBJ1-5	few	CASSYRAGQVRPQHF	TGTGCCAGCAGTTACCGAGCAGGACAGGTACGGCCCCAGCATTTT
TRBV20-1	-	12	TRBJ2-1	few	CSGLQRLDEQFF	TGCAGTGGTCTTCAGCGGTTAGATGAGCAGTTCTTC
TRBV18	TRBD1	16	TRBJ1-2	few	CASSPISDRGLGGYTF	TGTGCCAGCTCACCGATCTCGGACAGGGGGCTCGGAGGCTACACCTTC
TRBV15	TRBD2	16	TRBJ2-1	few	CATSTDLAGASNEQFF	TGTGCCACCAGCACGGATCTAGCGGGGGCGAGTAATGAGCAGTTCTTC
TRBV5-1	-	13	TRBJ2-7	few	CASSLEYWYEQYF	TGCGCCAGCAGCTTGGAATATTGGTACGAGCAGTACTTC
TRBV7-2	-	12	TRBJ1-1	-	CASSSYSGPKIF	TGTGCCAGCAGCTCATATTCGGGGCCGAAGATCTTT
TRBV5-1	-	13	TRBJ1-5	-	CASSLGAHQPQHF	TGCGCCAGCAGCTTAGGAGCCCATCAGCCCCAGCATTTT
TRBV30	TRBD1	15	TRBJ1-1	few	CAWRGIGTGETEAFF	TGTGCCTGGAGGGGGATTGGGACAGGGGAAACTGAAGCTTTCTTT
TRBV9	-	17	TRBJ2-7	few	CASSASSFSGTHYEQYF	TGTGCCAGCAGCGCCTCTTCGTTCTCCGGAACTCATTACGAGCAGTACTTC
TRBV5-6	TRBD1	12	TRBJ2-7	few	CASGQGVGEQYF	TGTGCCAGCGGCCAGGGGGTAGGCGAGCAGTACTTC